One and the same sample provided the 8 T cell receptor beta chains below, sequenced in a study of CD8 T cells in ankylosing spondylitis. TCRdb processed the 5' RACE reads anew with MiXCR; each CDR3 protein has one entry. The sample contains 200,000 to 300,000 distinct CDR3 sequences, 20% to 30% of which appear only once. What was sequenced was blood, either unsorted or a sorted T cell fraction (not recorded which). The source is a male donor with ankylosing spondylitis or in good health (not recorded which).

This clonotype was seen many times. This sequence joins TRBV20-1 and TRBJ2-5; 8 bases match TRBD2. The germline V gene has CDR1 DFQATT and CDR2 SNEGSKA (reference sequence). This CDR3 has 14 amino acids. V shed 6 bases and J 5 bases; nucleotides not matched to a gene: 11. CDR3 nucleotide sequence: TGCAGTGCGGATAGCGGGGTCGTTGAGGAGACCCAGTACTTC. This gives the protein CSADSGVVEETQYF.

Remarks on this clonotype: No conserved phenylalanine or tryptophan ends this CDR3, so it is likely a read error. The chain employs TRBV12-3 or TRBV12-4 and TRBJ2-5; no clear D. CDR3 length equals 12 residues. Trimming stripped 1 base from V and 7 bases from J, with 7 bases between. The CDR3: CASSLDRTTQYL. The CDR3 bases are TGTGCCAGCAGTTTAGATCGGACGACCCAGTACCTC.

The rearrangement joins TRBV12-3 or TRBV12-4 to TRBJ1-2; D is uncertain. The CDR3 is made up of 13 amino acids. The germline V and J ends were trimmed by 1 base and 13 bases, with 16 bases remaining between them. Here the CDR3 reads CASSLVLGSLGTF. In DNA form, the CDR3 reads TGTGCCAGCAGTTTAGTTCTGGGGTCTCTGGGCACCTTC.

This clonotype was seen at least ten times. The V and J genes are TRBV9 and TRBJ2-1, with D possibly TRBD2 on 7 matching bases. Trimming left V 0 bases short and J 2 bases short, with 12 bases between. Germline CDR1 reads SGDLS; CDR2 reads YYNGEE. CDR3 size: 16 residues. The CDR3 sequence is CASSVDGGGPYNEQFF. CDR3 nucleotides: TGTGCCAGCAGCGTAGATGGCGGGGGCCCCTACAATGAGCAGTTCTTC.

The chain couples TRBV10-3 to TRBJ1-2; D unclear. The CDR3 runs to 12 residues. V lost 2 bases and J 8 bases, leaving 9 bases between the germline ends. From germline, CDR1 is ENHRY and CDR2 SYGVKD. The CDR3 here is CAISEPGRGYTF. DNA of the CDR3: TGTGCCATCAGTGAGCCGGGCCGGGGCTACACCTTC.

This clonotype was detected a few times. The chain employs TRBV20-1 and TRBJ2-3; D is possibly TRBD2 (5 bases). V dropped 1 base and J dropped 2 bases, with 13 bases sitting between them. CDR3 length: 15 amino acids. Germline-derived CDR1 and CDR2 are DFQATT and SNEGSKA (reference sequence). The CDR3 spells CSARVPSGNTDTQYF. CDR3 nucleotide sequence: TGCAGTGCTAGAGTCCCATCGGGGAACACAGATACGCAGTATTTT.

This clonotype was picked up many times. V is TRBV20-1 and J is TRBJ2-7; tentatively, D is TRBD2 (6 bases). CDR1 is DFQATT, CDR2 SNEGSKA, per germline (reference sequence). The CDR3 is 12 residues long. The ends were cut back, 3 bases at V and 12 bases at J, with 18 bases in the middle. The chain's CDR3 is CSAREGGVRLYF. The DNA for the CDR3 is TGCAGTGCTAGGGAGGGTGGGGTTAGACTGTACTTC.

The chain uses TRBV5-6 and TRBJ2-5; D not resolved. Deletions cut 0 bases from V and 2 bases from J, with 8 bases between. This CDR3 region has 14 residues. Germline CDR1 and CDR2: SGHDT and YYEEEE. In nucleotides, the CDR3 is TGTGCCAGCAGCTTGGTGAGAGCTCAAGAGACCCAGTACTTC. Its translation is CASSLVRAQETQYF.